The rows below give T cell receptor beta chains drawn from one sample of a study of OX40 agonist ivuxolimab in advanced cancers. Profiled with immunoSEQ multiplex PCR; TCRdb holds only in-frame clones, not every one. The sample lists 37,000 or so clones; around four fifths were seen once. Sequenced material: CD4+ or CD8+ T cells sorted from blood, taken in a trial of the OX40 agonist ivuxolimab. All receptors come from an adult with an advanced solid tumor such as melanoma, head and neck, liver or kidney cancer. Both conserved end residues are part of each CDR3. Each record gives: D gene, J gene, V gene, clone size, CDR3 protein, CDR3 DNA. The D gene is left open where the match is weak. Clone size is shown for a subset of rows, as once, few, many or a class of expanded clone.

D gene: -; J gene: TRBJ2-6; V gene: TRBV6-1; clone size: -; CDR3 protein: CASSEFDVDLSGANVLTF; CDR3 DNA: TGTGCCAGCAGTGAATTTGACGTAGACCTCTCTGGGGCCAACGTCCTGACTTTC
D gene: -; J gene: TRBJ1-1; V gene: TRBV7-9; clone size: -; CDR3 protein: CASSWRGDMNTEAFF; CDR3 DNA: TGTGCCAGCAGCTGGCGGGGGGATATGAACACTGAAGCTTTCTTT
D gene: -; J gene: TRBJ1-5; V gene: TRBV15; clone size: -; CDR3 protein: CATSREGGYNQPQHF; CDR3 DNA: TGTGCCACCAGCAGAGAGGGGGGATACAATCAGCCCCAGCATTTT
D gene: -; J gene: TRBJ1-2; V gene: TRBV19; clone size: -; CDR3 protein: CASRFGRGGYGYTF; CDR3 DNA: TGCGCCAGTAGGTTCGGCAGGGGAGGCTATGGCTACACCTTC
D gene: TRBD1; J gene: TRBJ1-3; V gene: TRBV30; clone size: -; CDR3 protein: CAWGGTAGNTIYF; CDR3 DNA: TGTGCCTGGGGCGGGACAGCGGGAAACACCATATATTTT
D gene: -; J gene: TRBJ1-3; V gene: TRBV5-5; clone size: -; CDR3 protein: CASRAQQGSGNTIYF; CDR3 DNA: TGTGCCAGCAGGGCGCAACAGGGATCTGGAAACACCATATATTTT
D gene: TRBD2; J gene: TRBJ2-3; V gene: TRBV27; clone size: -; CDR3 protein: CASRLAGASTDTQYF; CDR3 DNA: TGTGCCAGCAGGTTAGCGGGGGCTAGCACAGATACGCAGTATTTT
D gene: -; J gene: TRBJ1-5; V gene: TRBV7-8; clone size: -; CDR3 protein: CASSLGGYQPQHF; CDR3 DNA: TGTGCCAGCAGCTTAGGGGGGTATCAGCCCCAGCATTTT
D gene: -; J gene: TRBJ1-6; V gene: TRBV6-4; clone size: -; CDR3 protein: CASSQVSPLHF; CDR3 DNA: TGTGCCAGCAGTCAGGTTTCACCCCTCCACTTT
D gene: -; J gene: TRBJ2-1; V gene: TRBV7-6; clone size: -; CDR3 protein: CASSPIPGRYNEQFF; CDR3 DNA: TGTGCCAGCAGCCCGATTCCGGGGCGATACAATGAGCAGTTCTTC
D gene: -; J gene: TRBJ2-7; V gene: TRBV11-2; clone size: once; CDR3 protein: CASSSLRYSYEQYF; CDR3 DNA: TGTGCCAGCAGCTCCCTCCGGTACTCCTACGAGCAGTACTTC
D gene: -; J gene: TRBJ1-1; V gene: TRBV5-5; clone size: -; CDR3 protein: CASSLEGQLNTEAFF; CDR3 DNA: TGTGCCAGCAGCTTGGAAGGACAGCTAAACACTGAAGCTTTCTTT